Listed below are T cell receptor beta chains from one sample, sequenced in a study of blood T cell repertoires in COVID-19. TCRdb keeps only in-frame clones here, not all; method: immunoSEQ multiplex PCR. The table has roughly 480,000 clones, roughly 89% seen once. Input material: peripheral blood. Source of these receptors: a man aged 18 to 29 with COVID-19, enrolled during active disease. Each CDR3 is given with its conserved first and last residue. The order of the fields is V gene, J gene, CDR3 length, D gene, CDR3 DNA, CDR3 protein. D genes are given only for firm matches.

v_gene: TRBV5-5
j_gene: TRBJ1-5
len: 13
d_gene: -
CDR3nt: TGTGCCAGCAGCTTCGAGACAGGTCTGCCCCAGCATTTT
CDR3aa: CASSFETGLPQHF

v_gene: TRBV7-9
j_gene: TRBJ1-5
len: 15
d_gene: TRBD1
CDR3nt: TGTGCCAGCAGTCCCGGGACAGGGTTAAATCAGCCCCAGCATTTT
CDR3aa: CASSPGTGLNQPQHF

v_gene: TRBV27
j_gene: TRBJ2-1
len: 15
d_gene: -
CDR3nt: TGTGCCAGCAGTTCCACCCCCCGGACAGACAATGAGCAGTTCTTC
CDR3aa: CASSSTPRTDNEQFF

v_gene: TRBV11-1
j_gene: TRBJ2-5
len: 15
d_gene: -
CDR3nt: TGTGCCAGCAGCTTATCGCGCAGGGGCGGGGAGACCCAGTACTTC
CDR3aa: CASSLSRRGGETQYF

v_gene: TRBV29-1
j_gene: TRBJ2-1
len: 18
d_gene: TRBD2
CDR3nt: TGCAGCGTCGTTCCAAAGGGGGTAGGGACTAGCGGGAGGAATGAGCAGTTCTTC
CDR3aa: CSVVPKGVGTSGRNEQFF

v_gene: TRBV28
j_gene: TRBJ2-7
len: 16
d_gene: TRBD1
CDR3nt: TGTGCCAGCAGTGGACTAGGGACAGGGCATACCTACGAGCAGTACTTC
CDR3aa: CASSGLGTGHTYEQYF

v_gene: TRBV4-2
j_gene: TRBJ2-2
len: 16
d_gene: TRBD2
CDR3nt: TGTGCCAGCAGACCAGGCGGGGGGCCGAACACCGGGGAGCTGTTTTTT
CDR3aa: CASRPGGGPNTGELFF

v_gene: TRBV27
j_gene: TRBJ2-1
len: 14
d_gene: TRBD2
CDR3nt: TGTGCCAGCAGTTGGGCGGGGGACTACAATGAGCAGTTCTTC
CDR3aa: CASSWAGDYNEQFF

v_gene: TRBV5-5
j_gene: TRBJ2-2
len: 15
d_gene: -
CDR3nt: TGTGCCAGCAGCACAGGACGGGCGAACACCGGGGAGCTGTTTTTT
CDR3aa: CASSTGRANTGELFF

v_gene: TRBV25-1
j_gene: TRBJ1-1
len: 11
d_gene: -
CDR3nt: TGTGCCACGACGGGGAACACTGAAGCTTTCTTT
CDR3aa: CATTGNTEAFF

v_gene: TRBV19
j_gene: TRBJ1-3
len: 14
d_gene: -
CDR3nt: TGTGCCAGTAAAACCACGGGGTTGGGAAACACCATATATTTT
CDR3aa: CASKTTGLGNTIYF

v_gene: TRBV27
j_gene: TRBJ2-7
len: 14
d_gene: TRBD2
CDR3nt: TGTGCCAGCAGTTTGGGGACTAGCAGTTACGAGCAGTACTTC
CDR3aa: CASSLGTSSYEQYF

v_gene: TRBV7-9
j_gene: TRBJ2-1
len: 11
d_gene: -
CDR3nt: TGTGCCAGCTCGGGGGGCCGTGAGCAGTTCTTC
CDR3aa: CASSGGREQFF